This T cell receptor beta chain was captured by sequencing in a study of T cell responses to AZD1222 COVID-19 vaccine. Study-level information: Pooled in the analysis were second doses at about 4 or about 12 weeks.

The study, taken as a whole, reports: Baseline serostatus was positive in only a handful of AZD1222 recipients. Once two AZD1222 doses were given, Spike-specific TCR breadth and depth went up.

CDR3 size: 15 residues. Germline CDR1 is MNHEY and CDR2 is SMNVEV (reference sequence). J was trimmed by 7 bases and V by 0 bases; bases with no gene match: 1. Remarks on this clone: As yet, its antigen is unknown.

The method was immunoSEQ multiplex PCR; TCRdb's version includes in-frame clones alone and lacks a portion of them. Among some 110,000 clones listed, approximately 93% were seen once. The chain couples TRBV27 to TRBJ1-6; 9 bases map to TRBD1. This receptor was taken from an adult in good health. Sequencing was performed on peripheral blood, taken on day 0 of AZD1222 vaccination. The CDR3 spells CASSLSGTGNSPLHF. DNA of the CDR3: TGTGCCAGCAGTTTATCTGGGACAGGGAATTCACCCCTCCACTTT.